The clone carrying this TCR beta chain appeared a few times. The source of the sample is a study of OX40 agonist ivuxolimab in advanced cancers. Assay used: immunoSEQ multiplex PCR; TCRdb lists only in-frame clones, some missing. The data hold 77,000 or so clones, with roughly 90% observed a single time. Specimen: CD4+ or CD8+ T cells sorted from blood, collected in a trial of the OX40 agonist ivuxolimab. The receptor comes from an adult with an advanced solid tumor such as melanoma, head and neck, liver or kidney cancer.

CDR3 sequence reads: CAWRRQGVNTEAFF. CDR3 DNA: TGTGCCTGGAGAAGACAGGGCGTGAACACTGAAGCTTTCTTT. The chain combines TRBV30 with TRBJ1-1; the match to TRBD1 covers 7 bases. The CDR3 consists of 14 residues. J lost 0 bases, V lost 3 bases, and 4 bases had no gene match. Germline CDR1 is GTSNPN and CDR2 is SVGIG (reference sequence).